The present TCR beta chain was sequenced within a study of monozygotic twins with inflammatory bowel disease. Whole blood without T cell sorting served as the source of isolated total RNA. Study-wide results and caveats: A lone strong IBD-associated signal or clonotype found no support. Fewer shared clonotypes with others were found in IBD patients than in healthy twins, especially with disease activity.

To note about this clonotype: Its antigen remains unknown.

Researchers put TCRalpha and TCRbeta cDNA through two nested PCRs lasting about 17 and 10 cycles. Each CDR3 protein gets one entry in TCRdb, which reprocessed the 5' RACE reads and gives no DNA. This sample's table has approximately 420,000 distinct CDR3 sequences. Sequenced: blood. The TCR comes from a human donor with ulcerative colitis or Crohn's disease, or a healthy co-twin of an affected twin (not recorded which).

CDR3 in amino acids: CSASDTGTFEKLFF. J is TRBJ1-4 and V is TRBV20-1; absent DNA, TCRdb's TRBD1 call cannot be checked. The CDR3 is made up of 14 amino acids. Germline loops: CDR1 DFQATT, CDR2 SNEGSKA (reference sequence).